The 28 T cell receptor beta chains given below trace back to one sample, sequenced in a study of T cell repertoires in cytomegalovirus infection. TCRdb recomputed calls from the reads with MiXCR, one row per CDR3 protein. The sample has hundreds of thousands of distinct CDR3 sequences; approximately 30% are singletons. Their recognized antigens are unknown. Sequenced here: cultured CD8+ T cells from PBMCs, sampled from culture after CMV antigen stimulation. The origin of the receptors is a human donor in good health (CMV status not recorded). Some clones in this sample may be carry-over from other donors' samples.

This clonotype has more than one count but fewer than ten. This sequence joins TRBV6-2 or TRBV6-3 and TRBJ1-1; tentative D call: TRBD1 (5 bases). The CDR3 consists of 13 residues. Trimming stripped 2 bases from V and 6 bases from J, with 10 bases between. Germline CDR1 and CDR2: MNHEY and SVGEGT. In DNA form, the CDR3 reads TGTGCCAGCAGTTACAGGGGCCGATCTGAAGCTTTCTTT. It yields the protein CASSYRGRSEAFF.

This clonotype was seen many times. The chain combines TRBV7-8 with TRBJ2-1; D might be TRBD1 (5 bases). There are 13 residues in the CDR3. The germline V gene has CDR1 SGHVS and CDR2 FQNEAQ. Deletions cut 4 bases from V and 6 bases from J, with 10 bases between. CDR3 sequence reads: CASSSTVGNEQFF. As DNA, the CDR3 is TGTGCCAGCAGCTCGACAGTGGGCAATGAGCAGTTCTTC.

Remarks on this clonotype: A read error may explain this, as a much larger clone is one base away. This chain uses TRBV7-6 with TRBJ2-7; 9 bases map to TRBD1. Germline trimming cut 5 bases from V and 5 bases from J; bases unmatched to any gene: 7. The CDR3 has 14 residues. Germline V gene data show CDR1 as SGHVS and CDR2 as FNYEAQ. Written as DNA, the CDR3 is TGTGCCAGCAGCCCTGAGACAGGGGGGCACGAGCAGTACTTC. Its protein product is CASSPETGGHEQYF. Looking up the rest from reference TRBV7-6 and TRBJ2-7 gives the full variable domain: GAGVSQSPRYKVTKRGQDVALRCDPISGHVSLYWYRQALGQGPEFLTYFNYEAQQDKSGLPNDRFSAERPEGSISTLTIQRTEQRDSAMYRCASSPETGGHEQYFGPGTRLTVT.

The genes are TRBV6-5 and TRBJ1-5; D perhaps matches TRBD1 (5 bases). The CDR3 is made up of 17 amino acids. CDR1 and CDR2 (germline): MNHEY, SVGAGI. V lost 5 bases and J lost 0, with 17 bases in between. The CDR3 sequence: CASSEERGRYSNQPQHF. In nucleotides, the CDR3 is TGTGCCAGCAGTGAAGAGCGGGGACGGTATAGCAATCAGCCCCAGCATTTT.

Only a few counts were recorded for this clonotype. The chain couples TRBV5-6 to TRBJ1-2, with D tentatively TRBD1 (5 bases). CDR1 and CDR2 from the germline V gene are SGHDT and YYEEEE. The CDR3 consists of 14 residues. The V end was cut by 4 bases, the J end by 0 bases, with 10 bases between. The CDR3: CASSPQASNYGYTF. Here the CDR3 DNA reads TGTGCCAGCAGCCCACAGGCCTCTAACTATGGCTACACCTTC.

Ten or more counts support this clonotype. V usage is TRBV7-2 and J usage is TRBJ2-7; D ambiguous. The CDR3 covers 13 residues. The V and J ends lost 1 base and 2 bases respectively, with 6 bases between them. CDR1 is SGHTA and CDR2 is FQGNSA in the germline V gene. The CDR3 DNA reads as TGTGCCAGCAGCTTAGTTGGGACCTACGAGCAGTACTTC. Encoded protein: CASSLVGTYEQYF.

This clonotype showed up many times. The chain employs TRBV7-6 and TRBJ2-1, with 9 bases identical to TRBD2. This CDR3 spans 16 amino acids. V shed 1 base and J 2 bases; nucleotides not matched to a gene: 3. Germline-derived CDR1 and CDR2 are SGHVS and FNYEAQ. The chain's CDR3 is CASSLVGGGAYNEQFF. The DNA of the CDR3 is TGTGCCAGCAGCTTAGTAGGCGGGGGGGCCTACAATGAGCAGTTCTTC.

This clonotype was recorded many times. The V call is TRBV7-9, the J call TRBJ1-1; D unresolved. The V end was cut by 3 bases, the J end by 6 bases, with 14 bases between. The germline CDR1 and CDR2 sequences are SEHNR and FQNEAQ (reference sequence). The CDR3 covers 14 residues. CDR3 DNA: TGTGCCAGCAGCTTGGGAGGGCCGAGGCCTGAAGCTTTCTTT. Its translation: CASSLGGPRPEAFF.

This clonotype appeared many times. This chain connects TRBV7-9 to TRBJ1-1; no reliable D call. Germline CDR1 and CDR2: SEHNR and FQNEAQ (reference sequence). Trimming removed 4 bases at V and 10 bases at J, with 16 bases between. The CDR3 consists of 13 residues. CDR3: CASSSQPLDGAFF. DNA for the CDR3: TGTGCCAGCAGCTCCCAACCCTTGGACGGAGCTTTCTTT.

At least ten counts were recorded for this clonotype. This sequence joins TRBV7-8 and TRBJ2-3, with 9 positions matching TRBD1. The germline CDR1 and CDR2 sequences are SGHVS and FQNEAQ. J lost 4 bases, V lost 5 bases, and 7 bases had no gene match. CDR3 length: 15 residues. CDR3 DNA: TGTGCCAGCAGCCCATGGGACAGGGTACCAGATACGCAGTATTTT. It is translated as CASSPWDRVPDTQYF.

The V call is TRBV9, the J call TRBJ2-5; D is undetermined. The V end lost 0 bases, the J end lost 4 bases, and 7 bases lay between the germline ends. CDR1 and CDR2 (germline): SGDLS, YYNGEE. This CDR3 has 13 residues. The CDR3 nucleotides are TGTGCCAGCAGCGTAGGGACCCGAGAGACCCAGTACTTC. Translated: CASSVGTRETQYF. Variable domain in full (rest from reference TRBV9 and TRBJ2-5): DSGVTQTPKHLITATGQRVTLRCSPRSGDLSVYWYQQSLDQGLQFLIQYYNGEERAKGNILERFSAQQFPDLHSELNLSSLELGDSALYFCASSVGTRETQYFGPGTRLLVL.

This clonotype was counted between two and nine times. V and J are TRBV10-3 and TRBJ1-2; tentative D call: TRBD1 (5 bases). Trimming left V 6 bases short and J 0 bases short, with 14 bases between. Per germline, CDR1 ENHRY and CDR2 SYGVKD. The CDR3 extends over 15 amino acids. CDR3 sequence (DNA): TGTGCCATCAGCGGCGGGGGTGGAGCTAACTATGGCTACACCTTC. Encoded protein: CAISGGGGANYGYTF.

About this clonotype: A read error may produce the germline difference seen at one junction end. J is TRBJ1-5 and V is TRBV19, with D perhaps TRBD1 (6 bases). CDR1 LNHDA and CDR2 SQIVND come from the germline V gene (reference sequence). The CDR3 length is 15 residues. This CDR3 reads CVSSMRGTRNQPQHF. The CDR3 coding sequence is TGTGTCAGTAGTATGCGGGGGACACGGAATCAGCCCCAGCATTTT.

The chain employs TRBV4-1 and TRBJ2-1, with 9 bases fitting TRBD1. CDR3 length: 15 amino acids. Per germline, CDR1 MGHRA and CDR2 YSYEKL. V shed 0 bases and J 4 bases; nucleotides not matched to a gene: 1. CDR3 nucleotides: TGCGCCAGCAGCCAAGAAGGGACAGGGTACAATGAGCAGTTCTTC. It specifies CASSQEGTGYNEQFF.

The rearrangement uses TRBV15 and TRBJ2-1; 7 nucleotides line up with TRBD1. Germline assignment: CDR1 LNHNV and CDR2 YYDKDF (reference sequence). V trimming: 5 bases; J trimming: 2 bases; junction bases outside the gene matches: 12. The CDR3 extends over 17 amino acids. CDR3 nucleotides: TGTGCCACCAGCTCCTCCAGGGGGATAATCCCCTACAATGAGCAGTTCTTC. Translating it yields CATSSSRGIIPYNEQFF.

In its sample, this clonotype was seen many times. V is TRBV7-8 and J is TRBJ1-1; tentative D call: TRBD1 (5 bases). The germline V and J ends were trimmed by 5 bases and 1 base, with 20 bases remaining between them. The germline V gene has CDR1 SGHVS and CDR2 FQNEAQ. The CDR3 totals 17 residues. In nucleotides, the CDR3 is TGTGCCAGCAGCCCGATCTCGGACACCCTCGGGAACACTGAAGCTTTCTTT. Its protein product is CASSPISDTLGNTEAFF.

This clonotype was seen more than once but under ten times. The gene calls are TRBV28 and TRBJ2-5; TRBD2 matches 11 bases. The CDR3 spans 16 residues. Per the germline V gene, CDR1 is MDHEN and CDR2 is SYDVKM. V lost 3 bases to trimming and J lost 5 bases; unmatched junction nucleotides: 8. In nucleotides, the CDR3 is TGTGCCAGCAGTTTTGGTAGCGGGGGGGCCTTCGAGACCCAGTACTTC. It codes for CASSFGSGGAFETQYF.

This clonotype has more than one count but fewer than ten. The CDR3 here is CASSLPRQDRWNEQFF. The CDR3, as DNA: TGTGCCAGCAGCTTACCGCGACAGGATCGGTGGAATGAGCAGTTCTTC. The V and J genes are TRBV11-1 and TRBJ2-1, with D perhaps TRBD1 (6 bases). The CDR3 totals 16 residues. Trimming removed 2 bases from V and 7 bases from J, with 18 bases in between. The V gene's germline CDR1 is SGHAT and CDR2 FQDESV (reference sequence).

The V call is TRBV12-3 or TRBV12-4, the J call TRBJ2-2, with D uncertain. The CDR3 runs 13 residues. With 6 bases removed from V and 7 bases from J, the gap between germline ends came to 12 bases. CDR3 bases: TGTGCCAGCAGCCTTTTACTCGGCGGGGAGCTGTTTTTT. Its protein is CASSLLLGGELFF.

This clonotype was seen at least ten times. The chain is built from TRBV12-3 or TRBV12-4 and TRBJ1-5; D ambiguous. This CDR3 is 16 amino acids long. The V gene lost 6 bases and the J gene lost 0 bases, with 15 bases spanning the gap. The CDR3 sequence: CASSLGGLYSNQPQHF. The CDR3 nucleotides read TGTGCCAGCAGCCTCGGTGGTTTGTATAGCAATCAGCCCCAGCATTTT.

This clonotype was seen a few times. CDR3 bases: TGTGCCATCAGTTTAGCGGGGGCCCGCACAGATACGCAGTATTTT. This encodes CAISLAGARTDTQYF. The chain links TRBV10-3 to TRBJ2-3, with 9 bases aligning to TRBD2. Germline CDR1 reads ENHRY; CDR2 reads SYGVKD. This CDR3 has 15 amino acids. V trimming: 5 bases; J trimming: 1 base; junction bases outside the gene matches: 4.

The rearrangement links TRBV6-1 to TRBJ2-1; 8 bases agree with TRBD2. The CDR3 sequence is 16 residues long. Germline-derived CDR1 and CDR2 are MNHNS and SASEGT. The trim removed 2 bases at V and 6 bases at J, leaving 9 bases unmatched. The CDR3, as DNA: TGTGCCAGCAGTGAAAGGCCAGCGGGGGCCATCAATGAGCAGTTCTTC. It is translated as CASSERPAGAINEQFF.

This clonotype was seen ten or more times. The V call is TRBV7-9, the J call TRBJ1-2; no clear D gene. The CDR3 consists of 12 residues. V shed 7 bases and J shed 12 bases, with 18 bases lying between them. Germline-derived CDR1 and CDR2 are SEHNR and FQNEAQ (reference sequence). DNA of the CDR3: TGTGCCAGCAATATAGCGGCGCAGGATCACACCTTC. It is translated as CASNIAAQDHTF.

The chain uses TRBV6-2 or TRBV6-3 and TRBJ2-3; TRBD2 matches 9 bases. This CDR3 has 17 residues. Germline V gives CDR1 MNHEY, CDR2 SVGEGT. V shed 5 bases and J 3 bases; nucleotides not matched to a gene: 12. In nucleotides, the CDR3 is TGTGCCAGCAGTCAAGCAGGGCTAGCGGGGATTACAGATACGCAGTATTTT. This translates into CASSQAGLAGITDTQYF.

The chain combines TRBV29-1 with TRBJ2-7; a possible D gene is TRBD1 (5 bases). Per the germline V gene, CDR1 is SQVTM and CDR2 is ANQGSEA. This CDR3 spans 13 amino acids. The germline V and J ends were trimmed by 1 base and 9 bases, with 16 bases remaining between them. CDR3 residues: CSVEAPDGTGQYV. The CDR3 region has the DNA TGCAGCGTTGAAGCCCCTGACGGAACAGGGCAGTACGTC.

Remarks on this clonotype: Mismatch with germline at one junction end may stem from a read error. The chain links TRBV27 to TRBJ1-1; no reliable D call. This CDR3 is built from 13 residues. Looked up from germline, CDR1 is MNHEY and CDR2 is SMNVEV (reference sequence). As DNA, the CDR3 is TGTGCCAGCAGTTTAGGAACGGGAACTGAAGCTTTATTT. Encoded protein: CASSLGTGTEALF.

The chain links TRBV12-3 or TRBV12-4 to TRBJ2-7; possible D gene TRBD2, 6 bases. CDR3 length equals 16 residues. Trimming left V 1 base short and J 1 base short, with 14 bases between. CDR3 in DNA: TGTGCCAGCAGTTTAGTTGTAGCGGACGCGTCCTACGAGCAGTACGTC. It codes for CASSLVVADASYEQYV.

This clonotype occurred a few times. V and J are TRBV20-1 and TRBJ1-2; D remains unclear. CDR1 and CDR2 (germline): DFQATT, SNEGSKA (reference sequence). This CDR3 is built from 16 residues. Deletions cut 3 bases from V and 2 bases from J, with 19 bases between. The CDR3 nucleotides read TGCAGTGCTAGTATGCCCGCCCGGCCTGCAAACTATGGCTACACCTTC. This gives the protein CSASMPARPANYGYTF.